This TCR beta chain was recovered during a study of T-cell reconstitution after alpha-beta-depleted transplantation in children. For this clonotype: The antigen remains undetermined.

Study-wide points: Diversity and T-cell counts at one year after transplant derived mostly from new T cells. High day-60 TCRbeta diversity in some patients came from surviving recipient T cells and thymic progenitors.

CDR3 length equals 13 residues. The V gene's germline CDR1 is MDHEN and CDR2 SYDVKM. The J segment lost 9 bases and the V segment lost 5 bases, leaving 8 bases of the junction unmatched. Preparation of the TCRbeta library used unique molecular identifiers. TCRdb processed the PCR reads anew with MiXCR; each CDR3 protein has one entry. The sample contains about 240,000 distinct CDR3 sequences, about 26% of which appear only once. The TCR was taken from a girl between 2 and 10 years old with Fanconi anemia, due to receive a stem cell transplant. This specimen consisted of PBMCs, obtained before TCRalphabeta/CD19-depleted stem cell transplant. V and J are TRBV28 and TRBJ2-5, with TRBD1 matching over 8 bases. CDR3 amino acids: CASSKAGGQAQYF. CDR3 sequence (DNA): TGTGCCAGCAGTAAAGCCGGGGGACAGGCCCAGTACTTC.